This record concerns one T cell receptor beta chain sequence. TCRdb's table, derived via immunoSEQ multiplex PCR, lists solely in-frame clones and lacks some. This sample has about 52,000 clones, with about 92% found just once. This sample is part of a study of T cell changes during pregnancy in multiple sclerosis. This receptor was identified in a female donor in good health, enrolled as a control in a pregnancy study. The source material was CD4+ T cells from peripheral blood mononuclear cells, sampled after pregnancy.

In DNA, the CDR3 is TGTGCCAGCAGCCAAGATATTGGGGCCAACGTCCTGACTTTC. Residues: CASSQDIGANVLTF. The gene calls are TRBV4-2 and TRBJ2-6; D unclear. This CDR3 comprises 14 residues. CDR1 and CDR2 from the germline V gene are LGHNA and YNFKEQ. V gave up 0 bases and J gave up 3 bases, with 3 bases separating them.